The present T cell receptor (beta chain) was sequenced within a study of response to subunit inactivated influenza vaccine. TCRdb called the RT-PCR reads again in MiXCR, with one record for every CDR3 protein. There are 500,000 or so distinct CDR3 sequences in the sample; 11% occur only once, and more than 10% lies in the top ten. The CDR3 extends over 13 amino acids. V lost 4 bases and J 6 bases, leaving 10 bases between the germline ends. CDR1 is SGHRS, CDR2 YFSETQ, per germline. The input for sequencing was PBMCs from blood, taken about 40 days after vaccination. This receptor was obtained from a man in his fifties or sixties who received an inactivated influenza vaccine. The genes are TRBV5-1 and TRBJ2-2, with a possible D match to TRBD1 (5 bases). CDR3 nucleotides: TGCGCCAGCAGCATTGGGGCGCCCGGGGAGCTGTTTTTT. It encodes CASSIGAPGELFF.